This TCR beta chain was sequenced during a study of a mutant IDH1 vaccine in newly diagnosed glioma (dated by TCRdb to about 2021). Looking at the study overall: Patients were given eight vaccinations, in weeks 1, 3, 5, 7, 11, 15, 19 and 23, which matched visits V03 through V10. Vaccination started 4-6 weeks after radiotherapy alone, or was given together with temozolomide cycles in the groups whose treatment included chemotherapy. The approximately 30 treated patients were approximately 62% male and about 40% female, with a mean age of approximately 40 years. Before enrollment, patients had received standard therapy of radiotherapy alone, temozolomide alone, or radiochemotherapy with temozolomide; most received the combination. Peripheral blood was drawn at six visits: V03 (baseline), V05, V07, V10, V12 and V13. For exploratory analyses, around 26 treated patients had longitudinal TCRB deep sequencing done wherever samples were available.

On this clone itself: The antigen it binds to is not known. No much larger clone exists at a distance of one base, and base qualities are not known.

Results the study describes overall, beyond this receptor: Selection of PBMC samples for TCRB deep sequencing was based on availability. Immune responses induced by the vaccine were seen in around 93% of patients across multiple MHC alleles. It was noted by the authors that analyses of patient blood samples could not be reproduced owing to sample limitations. No apparent relationship was observed between pseudoprogression and alterations in the top peripheral T cell clonotypes detected by TCRB sequencing.

Taken with the paper, the label for time point translates to: week 11, during vaccination. Each vaccine dose, consisting of 300 ug of a 20-mer mutant IDH1 peptide in Montanide, was administered subcutaneously with topical imiquimod. The donors had newly diagnosed IDH1-mutant astrocytomas of WHO grade 3 or 4 that showed loss of nuclear ATRX. The samples were drawn from NOA16, a multicentre, single-arm, open-label phase I trial in Germany that tested a mutant IDH1 peptide vaccine in humans for the first time. Genomic DNA for TCRB sequencing was extracted from EDTA blood using the DNeasy Blood and Tissue Kit. The library came from the immunoSEQ multiplex PCR assay. The hsTCRB Kit was used according to the manufacturer's protocol to amplify rearranged TCR beta chain sequences. TCRB libraries were sequenced on an Illumina MiSeq. Turning to the authors' computational methods: The kit vendor's proprietary platform handled demultiplexing, trimming and gene mapping. In its TCRdb copy, this immuneACCESS table keeps in-frame sequences only and misses some clones. Where compared with another copy, unresolved V genes explain less than half of these, and the others have no known cause. V and J calls and clone size are as listed in that table; D and trimming were resolved from the DNA. The sample table lists around 60,000 clones, approximately 89% of them with a count of one. Clones ranked in the top ten supply 1.5% to 2% of the sample.

The TCR was taken from a man aged 40-49 years with glioma. The sample consisted of PBMCs, taken from a glioma patient whose treatment included an IDH1 peptide vaccine.

Here is the DNA: TGTGCCAGCAGCCCCCAAGACACTGAAGCTTTCTTT. This gives the protein CASSPQDTEAFF. Recombination linked TRBV9 to TRBJ1-1, with no confident D gene call. The cysteine opens and the phenylalanine closes a CDR3 of 12 amino acids. Of all the DNA, just the CDR3 is kept, 36 bases in frame from base 1. V gives up 4 bases and J gives up 3 bases, and the segment between their germline ends measures 7 bases. CDR1 is given as SGDLS and CDR2 as YYNGEE, both from the germline V gene.